Here is one TCR beta chain with its context. Its antigen is not known. This entry belongs to a study of shared clonotypes between healthy human individuals. In the study overall: A couple of women and a few men aged 18 to 49 served as donors.

Amplification in unsorted PBMC replicate PCRs started from around 0.3 ug DNA, which equals about 33,000 T cell genomes. Here immunoSEQ multiplex PCR was the method, and the copy in TCRdb shows in-frame clones only, minus some. The data contain roughly 96,000 clones, roughly 50% of them seen just once; the ten biggest clones take up more than 12%. The trim removed 8 bases at V and 0 bases at J, leaving 6 bases unmatched. The CDR3 runs 16 residues. CDR1 and CDR2 from the germline V gene are SGHAT and FQNNGV. General observations from the study: Sampling covered blood only; tissue repertoires likely differ.

Donors were healthy HIV-negative adults without recent acute infections or vaccinations. The TCR was taken from a woman in her forties in good health. Some clones in this sample may be carry-over from other donors' samples. This chain links TRBV11-2 with TRBJ2-1, with 11 bases lining up with TRBD2. Sequences were obtained from PBMCs. The CDR3 region has the DNA TGTGCCAGCGGCGGGACTAGCGGTGGCTCCTACAATGAGCAGTTCTTC. It yields the protein CASGGTSGGSYNEQFF.